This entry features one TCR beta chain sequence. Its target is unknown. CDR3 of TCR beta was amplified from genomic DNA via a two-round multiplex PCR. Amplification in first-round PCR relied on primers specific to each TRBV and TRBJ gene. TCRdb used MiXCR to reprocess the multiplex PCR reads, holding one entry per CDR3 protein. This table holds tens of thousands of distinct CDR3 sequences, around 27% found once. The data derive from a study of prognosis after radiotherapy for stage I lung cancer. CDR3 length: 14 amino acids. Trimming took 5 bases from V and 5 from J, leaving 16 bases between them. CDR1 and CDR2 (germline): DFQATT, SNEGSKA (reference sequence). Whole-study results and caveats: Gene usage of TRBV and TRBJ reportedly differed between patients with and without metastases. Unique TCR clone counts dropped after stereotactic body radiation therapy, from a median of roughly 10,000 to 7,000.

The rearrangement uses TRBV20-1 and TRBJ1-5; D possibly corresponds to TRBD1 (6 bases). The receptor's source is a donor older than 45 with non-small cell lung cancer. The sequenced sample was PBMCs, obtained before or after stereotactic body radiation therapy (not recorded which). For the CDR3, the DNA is TGCAGTGCTCTAGGGGGGGGGTTCGATCAGCCCCAGCATTTT. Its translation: CSALGGGFDQPQHF.